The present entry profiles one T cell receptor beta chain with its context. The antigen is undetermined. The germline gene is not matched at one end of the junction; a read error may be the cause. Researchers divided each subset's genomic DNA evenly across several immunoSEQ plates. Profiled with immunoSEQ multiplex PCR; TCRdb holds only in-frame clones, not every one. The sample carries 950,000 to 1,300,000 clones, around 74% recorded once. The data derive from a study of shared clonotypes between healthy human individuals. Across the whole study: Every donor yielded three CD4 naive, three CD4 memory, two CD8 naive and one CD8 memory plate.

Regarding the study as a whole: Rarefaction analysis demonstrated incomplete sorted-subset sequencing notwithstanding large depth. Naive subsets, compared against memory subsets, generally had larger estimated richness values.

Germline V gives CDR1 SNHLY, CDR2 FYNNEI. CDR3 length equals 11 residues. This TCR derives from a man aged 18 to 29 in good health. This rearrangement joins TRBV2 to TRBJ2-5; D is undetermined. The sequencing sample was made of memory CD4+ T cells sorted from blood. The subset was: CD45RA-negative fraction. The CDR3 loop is CASREGETQYF. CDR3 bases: TGTGCCAGCAGGGAAGGGGAGACCCAGTACTTC. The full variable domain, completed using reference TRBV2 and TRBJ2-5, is EPEVTQTPSHQVTQMGQEVILRCVPISNHLYFYWYRQILGQKVEFLVSFYNNEISEKSEIFDDQFSVERPDGSNFTLKIRSTKLEDSAMYFCASREGETQYFGPGTRLLVL.